This TCR beta chain was profiled in a study of cytomegalovirus exposure and HLA in healthy donors. Findings of the study overall: It was reported in a later analysis that an Asian-associated ancestry cluster showed fewer N-insertions than the approximately 700-donor mean.

This clone was counted a few times. Its antigen is undetermined. 13 Jbeta primers and 60 Vbeta primers were used for the PCR. Sequenced by immunoSEQ multiplex PCR; TCRdb stores in-frame clones only, minus some. The sample lists some 120,000 clones; about 10% were seen once. The CDR3 spans 14 residues. CDR1 is GTSNPN, CDR2 SVGIG, per germline (reference sequence). V shed 2 bases and J 5 bases; nucleotides not matched to a gene: 6. Sequencing was done on a sample of PBMCs. This clonotype originated in a woman aged 18 to 35 in good health and CMV-seropositive. This chain joins TRBV30 and TRBJ2-5; 9 positions match TRBD1. The CDR3 nucleotides are TGTGCCTGGAGTTGGGGACAGGGTCGGGAGACCCAGTACTTC. This sequence encodes CAWSWGQGRETQYF.